This T cell receptor beta chain comes out of a study of T cell changes during pregnancy in multiple sclerosis. Generated by immunoSEQ multiplex PCR, the TCRdb table keeps only in-frame clones and is missing some. This table has some 110,000 clones, more than 85% appearing once. V was trimmed by 1 base and J by 4 bases, leaving 13 bases between them. Germline V lookup: CDR1 MNHNS, CDR2 SASEGT. This CDR3 has 15 amino acids. The chain recombines TRBV6-1 with TRBJ1-2; possible D gene TRBD1, 5 bases. This receptor was identified in a female donor with multiple sclerosis, enrolled in a pregnancy study. This sample comprised peripheral blood, obtained in the third trimester of pregnancy. The CDR3 loop is CASSEGVDRSYGYTF. The CDR3 DNA is TGTGCCAGCAGTGAAGGGGTCGACAGATCCTATGGCTACACCTTC.